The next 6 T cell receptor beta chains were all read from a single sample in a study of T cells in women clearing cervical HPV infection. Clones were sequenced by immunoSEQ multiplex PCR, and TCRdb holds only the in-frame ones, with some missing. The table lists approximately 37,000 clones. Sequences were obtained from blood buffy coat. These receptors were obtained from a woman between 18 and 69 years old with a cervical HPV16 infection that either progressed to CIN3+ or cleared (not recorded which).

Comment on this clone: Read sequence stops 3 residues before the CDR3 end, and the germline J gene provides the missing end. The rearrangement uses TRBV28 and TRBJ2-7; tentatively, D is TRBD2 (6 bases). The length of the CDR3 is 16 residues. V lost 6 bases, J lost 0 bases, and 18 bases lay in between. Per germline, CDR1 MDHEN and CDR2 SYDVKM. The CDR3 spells CASRFFEAGPSYEQYF. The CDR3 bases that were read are TGTGCCAGCAGATTCTTCGAGGCGGGGCCCTCCTACGAG.

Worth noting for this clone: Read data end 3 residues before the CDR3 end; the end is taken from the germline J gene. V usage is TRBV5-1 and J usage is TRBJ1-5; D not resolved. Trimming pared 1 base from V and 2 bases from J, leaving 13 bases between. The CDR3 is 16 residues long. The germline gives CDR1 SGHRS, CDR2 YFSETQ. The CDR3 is CASSLLCFRGNQPQHF. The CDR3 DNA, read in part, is TGCGCCAGCAGCTTGTTGTGTTTCCGGGGCAATCAGCCC.

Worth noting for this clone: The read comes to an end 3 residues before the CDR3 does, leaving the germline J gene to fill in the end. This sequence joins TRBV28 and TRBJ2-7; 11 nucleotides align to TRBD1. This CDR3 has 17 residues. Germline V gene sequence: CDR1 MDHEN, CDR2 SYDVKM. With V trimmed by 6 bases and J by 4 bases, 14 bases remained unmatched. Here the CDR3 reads CASSSTTGQGASYEQYF. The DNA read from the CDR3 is TGTGCCAGCAGCTCTACCACTGGACAGGGGGCTTCGTACGAG. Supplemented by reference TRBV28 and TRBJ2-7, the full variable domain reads DVKVTQSSRYLVKRTGEKVFLECVQDMDHENMFWYRQDPGLGLRLIYFSYDVKMKEKGDIPEGYSVSREKKERFSLILESASTNQTSMYLCASSSTTGQGASYEQYFGPGTRLTVT.

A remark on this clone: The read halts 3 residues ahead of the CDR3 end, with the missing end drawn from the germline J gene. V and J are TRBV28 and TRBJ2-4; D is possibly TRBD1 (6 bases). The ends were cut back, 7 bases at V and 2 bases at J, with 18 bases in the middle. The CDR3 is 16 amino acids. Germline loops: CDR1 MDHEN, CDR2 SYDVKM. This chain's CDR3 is CASNKQGGFPKNIQYF. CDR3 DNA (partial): TGTGCCAGCAATAAACAGGGCGGGTTCCCCAAAAACATT. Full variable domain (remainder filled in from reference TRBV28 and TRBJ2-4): DVKVTQSSRYLVKRTGEKVFLECVQDMDHENMFWYRQDPGLGLRLIYFSYDVKMKEKGDIPEGYSVSREKKERFSLILESASTNQTSMYLCASNKQGGFPKNIQYFGAGTRLSVL.

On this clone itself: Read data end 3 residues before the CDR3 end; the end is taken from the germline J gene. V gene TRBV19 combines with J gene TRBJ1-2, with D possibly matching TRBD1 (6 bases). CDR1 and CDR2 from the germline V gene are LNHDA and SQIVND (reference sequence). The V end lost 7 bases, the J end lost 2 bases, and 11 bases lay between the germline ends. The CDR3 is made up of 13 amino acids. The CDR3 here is CASTQDRNYGYTF. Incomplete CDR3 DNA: TGTGCCAGTACCCAGGACAGAAACTATGGC. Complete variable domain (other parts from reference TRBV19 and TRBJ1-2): DGGITQSPKYLFRKEGQNVTLSCEQNLNHDAMYWYRQDPGQGLRLIYYSQIVNDFQKGDIAEGYSVSREKKESFPLTVTSAQKNPTAFYLCASTQDRNYGYTFGSGTRLTVV.

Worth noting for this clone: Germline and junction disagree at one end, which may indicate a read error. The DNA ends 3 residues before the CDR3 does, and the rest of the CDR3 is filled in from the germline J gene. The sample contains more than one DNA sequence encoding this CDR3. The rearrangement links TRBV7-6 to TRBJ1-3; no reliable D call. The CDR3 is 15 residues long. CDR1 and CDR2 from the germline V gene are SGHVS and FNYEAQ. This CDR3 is CASSPGSRSGNTIYF. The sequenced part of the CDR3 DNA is TGTGCCAGCAGCCCAGGCAGCAGATCTGGAAACACA.